These 30 T cell receptor beta chains share one sample of origin, sequenced in a study of blood T cell repertoires in COVID-19. Here immunoSEQ multiplex PCR was the method, and the copy in TCRdb shows in-frame clones only, minus some. The sample carries 90,000 to 150,000 clones, approximately 80% recorded once. Sequenced sample: peripheral blood. These receptors came from a human donor in a cohort sampled during active COVID-19.

This clone was seen only once. V gene TRBV6-6 combines with J gene TRBJ2-1; TRBD1 might be the D (5 bases). CDR3 size: 14 residues. Trimming left V 4 bases short and J 8 bases short, with 15 bases between. Germline values: CDR1 MNHNY, CDR2 SVGAGI (reference sequence). CDR3 loop: CASSSRDSNYEQFF. The CDR3 coding sequence is TGTGCCAGCAGTTCCCGCGACAGTAATTATGAGCAGTTCTTC.

A few counts support this clone. V and J are TRBV5-1 and TRBJ2-5; D may be TRBD1 (7 bases). Trimming removed 7 bases from V and 4 bases from J, with 11 bases in between. In germline, CDR1 is SGHRS, CDR2 YFSETQ. The CDR3 sequence is 12 residues long. CDR3 amino acids: CASRQGGETQYF. The CDR3 DNA is TGCGCCAGCCGACAGGGAGGAGAGACCCAGTACTTC.

The chain carries TRBV15 and TRBJ1-3; TRBD1 matches 9 bases. This CDR3 has 17 amino acids. V lost 5 bases to trimming and J lost 0 bases; unmatched junction nucleotides: 8. The V gene's germline CDR1 is LNHNV and CDR2 YYDKDF (reference sequence). The DNA of the CDR3 is TGTGCCACCAGCCCAGCGGGACAGGGTGCCTCTGGAAACACCATATATTTT. Translating it yields CATSPAGQGASGNTIYF.

This chain links TRBV19 with TRBJ1-6, with 8 bases that match TRBD1. This CDR3 spans 17 amino acids. V dropped 6 bases and J dropped 5; count of bases not matched to a gene: 12. Per germline, CDR1 LNHDA and CDR2 SQIVND (reference sequence). Written as DNA, the CDR3 is TGTGCCAGTAGGTTATCCGGGACAGGTGCCAATAATTCACCCCTCCACTTT. Translation gives CASRLSGTGANNSPLHF.

This chain joins TRBV5-6 and TRBJ2-3, with D possibly matching TRBD2 (7 bases). Germline V CDR1 and CDR2: SGHDT, YYEEEE. The length of the CDR3 is 17 residues. The V end was cut by 3 bases, the J end by 1 base, with 18 bases between. CDR3 nucleotides: TGTGCCAGCAGCTATTCGGGGGGCCAAGTCGGCACAGATACGCAGTATTTT. Amino acids: CASSYSGGQVGTDTQYF.

This chain uses TRBV6-1 with TRBJ1-6; unclear D gene. With 3 bases removed from V and 6 bases from J, the gap between germline ends came to 12 bases. CDR1 MNHNS and CDR2 SASEGT come from the germline V gene. This CDR3 is 15 amino acids long. The DNA of the CDR3 is TGTGCCAGCAGTGATCTCGGGGTATCTAATTCACCCCTCCACTTT. Its protein is CASSDLGVSNSPLHF.

The chain combines TRBV7-9 with TRBJ1-2; no firm D call. This CDR3 has 13 residues. The V end was cut by 4 bases, the J end by 4 bases, with 10 bases between. The germline V gene encodes CDR1 SEHNR and CDR2 FQNEAQ (reference sequence). CDR3 nucleotide sequence: TGTGCCAGCAGCTCCGGTCGGGGCTATGGCTACACCTTC. It yields the protein CASSSGRGYGYTF.

A note on this clone: This sample also contains other DNA sequences that code for the same CDR3. The chain uses TRBV9 and TRBJ2-5; D perhaps matches TRBD2 (6 bases). The CDR3 is made up of 14 amino acids. CDR1 and CDR2 (germline): SGDLS, YYNGEE. Trimming left V 0 bases short and J 2 bases short, with 8 bases between. DNA for the CDR3: TGTGCCAGCAGCGTAGCCGGGGGACAAGAGACCCAGTACTTC. Its protein is CASSVAGGQETQYF.

The genes are TRBV7-2 and TRBJ1-1; possible D gene TRBD1, 5 bases. The germline V gene encodes CDR1 SGHTA and CDR2 FQGNSA. V was shortened by 5 bases and J by 5 bases, with 15 bases between the two germline ends. The CDR3 spans 14 residues. CDR3 region: CASSPPGRVTEAFF. The CDR3 bases are TGTGCCAGCAGCCCCCCAGGCAGGGTGACTGAAGCTTTCTTT. Full variable domain (remainder filled in from reference TRBV7-2 and TRBJ1-1): GAGVSQSPSNKVTEKGKDVELRCDPISGHTALYWYRQSLGQGLEFLIYFQGNSAPDKSGLPSDRFSAERTGGSVSTLTIQRTQQEDSAVYLCASSPPGRVTEAFFGQGTRLTVV.

The chain combines TRBV19 with TRBJ1-1, with D possibly TRBD1 on 5 matching bases. Germline loops: CDR1 LNHDA, CDR2 SQIVND (reference sequence). CDR3 size: 14 residues. The V end was cut by 5 bases, the J end by 4 bases, with 14 bases between. The CDR3 coding sequence is TGTGCCAGTAGTTTCGGGGGAGTAATCACTGAAGCTTTCTTT. Translated, it gives CASSFGGVITEAFF.

The V call is TRBV20-1, the J call TRBJ1-5, with D unclear. The CDR3 has 14 residues. V lost 3 bases to trimming and J lost 0 bases, with 9 bases between them. Germline lookup yields CDR1 DFQATT and CDR2 SNEGSKA (reference sequence). The CDR3 region is CSASPENSNQPQHF. Here the CDR3 DNA reads TGCAGTGCTAGTCCGGAGAATAGCAATCAGCCCCAGCATTTT.

This rearrangement joins TRBV4-3 to TRBJ2-7; weak D call: TRBD2 (5 bases). In germline, CDR1 is LGHNA, CDR2 YSLEER. V was trimmed by 2 bases and J by 3 bases, leaving 11 bases between them. The CDR3 is 14 amino acids. The CDR3 DNA reads TGCGCCAGCAGCCAATGGGAGAACAGCTACGAGCAGTACTTC. Protein sequence: CASSQWENSYEQYF.

The chain uses TRBV11-2 and TRBJ2-7, with D possibly TRBD1 on 6 matching bases. Germline CDR1 is SGHAT and CDR2 is FQNNGV. The CDR3 loop spans 16 amino acids. The V gene lost 4 bases and the J gene lost 3 bases, with 19 bases spanning the gap. DNA of the CDR3: TGTGCCAGCAGCTACCATTCGGGACAACTAATCTACGAGCAGTACTTC. Amino acid sequence: CASSYHSGQLIYEQYF.

This chain uses TRBV12-3 or TRBV12-4 with TRBJ1-5; D is uncertain. The germline V and J ends were trimmed by 4 bases and 7 bases, with 11 bases remaining between them. This CDR3 contains 13 residues. The DNA for the CDR3 is TGTGCCAGCAGTTCCCACGGGTTACAGCCCCAGCATTTT. Its translation: CASSSHGLQPQHF.

The chain recombines TRBV5-1 with TRBJ2-3, with 10 bases that match TRBD1. Germline CDR1 and CDR2: SGHRS and YFSETQ. This CDR3 is built from 14 residues. J gave up 5 bases and V 8 bases, and 8 bases lay outside the gene matches. The CDR3 DNA sequence: TGCGCCAGTTCGGGGACAGGGGCACTAGATACGCAGTATTTT. Translation gives CASSGTGALDTQYF.

This chain connects TRBV5-5 to TRBJ2-1; TRBD2 agrees at 11 bases. Germline trimming cut 0 bases from V and 4 bases from J; bases unmatched to any gene: 12. The CDR3 runs 19 residues. Germline assignment: CDR1 SGHKS and CDR2 YYEKEE (reference sequence). DNA of the CDR3: TGTGCCAGCAGCTTGGCCGGGACTAGCGGCGGCCGCGAATACAATGAGCAGTTCTTC. Its protein is CASSLAGTSGGREYNEQFF.

The chain employs TRBV19 and TRBJ2-3, with D tentatively TRBD1 (5 bases). The CDR3 spans 14 residues. V gave up 5 bases and J gave up 4 bases, with 13 bases separating them. Germline V gene lookup returns CDR1 LNHDA and CDR2 SQIVND (reference sequence). The chain's CDR3 is CASSPRTPPDTQYF. The CDR3 DNA follows: TGTGCCAGTAGTCCCCGGACACCGCCAGATACGCAGTATTTT.

V gene TRBV13 combines with J gene TRBJ2-4; D is perhaps TRBD2 (6 bases). The CDR3 consists of 12 residues. Trimming took 2 bases from V and 9 from J, leaving 8 bases between them. From germline, CDR1 is PRHDT and CDR2 FYEKMQ (reference sequence). In nucleotides, the CDR3 is TGTGCCAGCAGCTTAACCGGGGGCATTCAGTACTTC. It is translated as CASSLTGGIQYF. The entire variable domain, with the rest obtained from reference TRBV13 and TRBJ2-4, is as follows: AAGVIQSPRHLIKEKRETATLKCYPIPRHDTVYWYQQGPGQDPQFLISFYEKMQSDKGSIPDRFSAQQFSDYHSELNMSSLELGDSALYFCASSLTGGIQYFGAGTRLSVL.

The chain has TRBV14 and TRBJ2-1, with TRBD1 identical over 7 bases. The CDR3 is 13 residues long. Germline values: CDR1 SGHDN, CDR2 FVKESK. The V and J ends lost 5 bases and 7 bases, in that order; junction bases with no gene match: 5. CDR3 nucleotides: TGTGCCAGCAGCATCGGGACAGCTAATGAGCAGTTCTTC. Encoded protein: CASSIGTANEQFF.

The V and J genes are TRBV13 and TRBJ2-7, with a weak D call TRBD2 (5 bases). V lost 0 bases to trimming and J lost 7 bases, with 10 bases between them. Germline CDR1 and CDR2: PRHDT and FYEKMQ (reference sequence). The CDR3 totals 13 residues. The CDR3 reads CASSLGASREQYF. Written as DNA, the CDR3 is TGTGCCAGCAGCTTAGGCGCTAGCCGGGAGCAGTACTTC.

V usage is TRBV4-1 and J usage is TRBJ1-4; D not certain. Germline V gene sequence: CDR1 MGHRA, CDR2 YSYEKL. The CDR3 has 16 residues. The V end was cut by 1 base, the J end by 3 bases, with 12 bases between. The chain's CDR3 is CASSQAGFMANEKLFF. The CDR3 coding sequence is TGCGCCAGCAGCCAAGCGGGTTTTATGGCTAATGAAAAACTGTTTTTT.

The chain couples TRBV6-5 to TRBJ1-1; perhaps TRBD1 as D (5 bases). Per germline, CDR1 MNHEY and CDR2 SVGAGI. The CDR3 contains 14 residues. Trimming removed 5 bases at V and 1 base at J, with 11 bases between. The DNA of the CDR3 is TGTGCCAGCAGTATGAACAGGAGGAACACTGAAGCTTTCTTT. Translation: CASSMNRRNTEAFF.

This chain links TRBV10-3 with TRBJ1-1; D call uncertain. The CDR3 has 13 amino acids. CDR1 and CDR2 (germline): ENHRY, SYGVKD. Between the trimmed V and J ends, which lost 4 bases and 1 base, there was a span of 7 bases. In DNA form, the CDR3 reads TGTGCCATCAGTGGGAGGGAGAACACTGAAGCTTTCTTT. Protein product: CAISGRENTEAFF.

The chain is built from TRBV5-4 and TRBJ2-5, with 10 bases matching TRBD1. The CDR3 runs to 15 residues. The germline gives CDR1 SGHNT, CDR2 YYREEE (reference sequence). Unmatched junction bases numbered 1, after V lost 0 bases and J lost 2 bases. CDR3 coding DNA: TGTGCCAGCAGCTTGGGACAGGGGGCTCAAGAGACCCAGTACTTC. Its protein product is CASSLGQGAQETQYF.

The chain joins TRBV5-1 to TRBJ2-3; no clear D gene. Germline V gives CDR1 SGHRS, CDR2 YFSETQ. This CDR3 is built from 15 residues. V gave up 0 bases and J gave up 2 bases, with 10 bases separating them. Here the CDR3 DNA reads TGCGCCAGCAGCTTGGACGGGTATCCCACAGATACGCAGTATTTT. Translating it yields CASSLDGYPTDTQYF.

The V gene is TRBV7-9, the J gene TRBJ2-1, with D possibly matching TRBD2 (5 bases). Germline V CDR1 and CDR2: SEHNR, FQNEAQ (reference sequence). With 3 bases removed from V and 14 bases from J, the gap between germline ends came to 17 bases. CDR3 length equals 13 residues. The CDR3 protein is CASSFGGSHLKFF. The CDR3 nucleotides are TGTGCCAGCAGCTTCGGAGGAAGCCACCTCAAGTTCTTC.

The chain joins TRBV3-1 (or the pseudogene TRBV3-2) to TRBJ2-7; D perhaps matches TRBD2 (7 bases). The CDR3 consists of 14 residues. CDR1 is LGHDT, CDR2 YNNKEL, per germline (reference sequence). Trimming stripped 3 bases from V and 2 bases from J, with 11 bases between. CDR3 sequence (DNA): TGTGCCAGCAGCCAGCGGGGGCCCACCTACGAGCAGTACTTC. As protein: CASSQRGPTYEQYF.

The CDR3 region has the DNA TGCGCCAGCGGGACTAGTGTAGAGACCCAGTACTTC. This codes for CASGTSVETQYF. This chain uses TRBV10-2 with TRBJ2-5; 8 nucleotides line up with TRBD2. CDR3 length: 12 residues. V was clipped by 8 bases and J by 4 bases; unmatched bases: 3. Germline V lookup: CDR1 WSHSY, CDR2 SAAADI.

The chain combines TRBV9 with TRBJ2-7; weak D call: TRBD1 (6 bases). There are 16 residues in the CDR3. V lost 4 bases and J lost 5, with 22 bases in between. Germline V lookup: CDR1 SGDLS, CDR2 YYNGEE. CDR3 loop: CASSSARDKPVHEQYF. Here the CDR3 DNA reads TGTGCCAGCAGCTCAGCCCGGGACAAGCCGGTCCACGAGCAGTACTTC.

V gene TRBV11-3 combines with J gene TRBJ2-1, with 10 bases fitting TRBD1. Germline CDR1 and CDR2: SGHNT and YENEEA. The CDR3 is made up of 16 amino acids. V lost 5 bases to trimming and J lost 7 bases; unmatched junction nucleotides: 11. The CDR3 loop reads CASSPTGGSTGNEQFF. The CDR3 DNA follows: TGTGCCAGCAGCCCGACAGGGGGCTCTACGGGGAATGAGCAGTTCTTC.